These 4 T cell receptor beta chains originate from one sample sequenced in a study of T cells after posttransplantation cyclophosphamide. The repertoire was sequenced with immunoSEQ multiplex PCR; TCRdb's copy has only in-frame clones and lacks some. In the table there are 47,000 or so clones, roughly 92% of which are singletons. Source material: PBMCs. These receptors all stem from a woman in her forties or fifties in good health and a related stem cell transplant donor.

This chain links TRBV5-6 with TRBJ2-2, with unresolved D. The CDR3 is made up of 14 amino acids. V dropped 0 bases and J dropped 5 bases, with 8 bases sitting between them. CDR1 and CDR2 (germline): SGHDT, YYEEEE. The CDR3 reads CASSLVTETGELFF. The CDR3 bases are TGTGCCAGCAGCTTGGTGACGGAGACCGGGGAGCTGTTTTTT.

V usage is TRBV27 and J usage is TRBJ2-7, with D uncertain. The V gene's germline CDR1 is MNHEY and CDR2 SMNVEV (reference sequence). The CDR3 totals 16 residues. Trimming cost V 4 bases and J 2 bases, with 18 bases left between them. CDR3 loop: CASSSYSGILAYEQYF. CDR3 in DNA: TGTGCCAGCAGTTCGTACTCCGGAATCCTAGCCTACGAGCAGTACTTC.

This rearrangement joins TRBV19 to TRBJ2-3; 12 bases are a match to TRBD2. Trimming took 3 bases from V and 2 from J; bases not matched to a gene: 6. The V gene's germline CDR1 is LNHDA and CDR2 SQIVND (reference sequence). This CDR3 is built from 17 residues. The CDR3 here is CASSILAGGLNTDTQYF. DNA for the CDR3: TGTGCCAGTAGTATTCTAGCGGGGGGGCTCAACACAGATACGCAGTATTTT.

The genes are TRBV25-1 and TRBJ2-7; a weak D match, TRBD1 (5 bases). There are 16 residues in the CDR3. The V gene lost 3 bases and the J gene lost 8 bases, with 23 bases spanning the gap. Germline V lookup: CDR1 MGHDK, CDR2 SYGVNS. Written as DNA, the CDR3 is TGTGCCAGCAGTGACCCCGGGTCGCAGGGATCGGTTAAGCAGTACTTC. Amino acid sequence: CASSDPGSQGSVKQYF.